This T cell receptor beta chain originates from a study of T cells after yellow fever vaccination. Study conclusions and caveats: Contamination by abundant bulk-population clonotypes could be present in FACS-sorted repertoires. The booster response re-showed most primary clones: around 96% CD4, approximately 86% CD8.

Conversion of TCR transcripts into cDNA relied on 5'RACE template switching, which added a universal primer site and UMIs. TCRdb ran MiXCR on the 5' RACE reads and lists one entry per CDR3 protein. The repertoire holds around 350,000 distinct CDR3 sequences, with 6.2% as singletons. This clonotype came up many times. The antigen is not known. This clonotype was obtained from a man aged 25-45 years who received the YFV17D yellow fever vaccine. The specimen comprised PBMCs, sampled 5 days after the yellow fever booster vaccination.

The CDR3 DNA is TGTGCCAGCAGCGCCAGCACCCGGGGATACACTGAAGCTTTCTTT. It is translated as CASSASTRGYTEAFF. This chain uses TRBV7-8 with TRBJ1-1; D is unclear. This CDR3 contains 15 residues. The germline gives CDR1 SGHVS, CDR2 FQNEAQ. The V end lost 5 bases, the J end lost 3 bases, and 16 bases lay between the germline ends.